A selection of T cell receptor beta chains follows, all from one sample in a study of blood T cell repertoires in COVID-19. TCRdb keeps only in-frame clones here, not all; method: immunoSEQ multiplex PCR. The sample contains approximately 230,000 clones, around 82% of which appear only once. The sequencing input was peripheral blood. The receptors stem from a woman older than 75 with active or convalescent COVID-19. Each CDR3 is given with its conserved first and last residue. Fields, in order: D gene, J gene, clone size, V gene, CDR3 DNA, CDR3 protein. D genes are given only for firm matches. Size is omitted from some rows. Given values are once, few, many or a class for expanded clones.

D gene: TRBD1; J gene: TRBJ1-5; clone size: NA; V gene: TRBV4-1; CDR3 DNA: TGCGCCAGCAGCCAAGATTTTGGACAGGGTGTTTATCCGCCCCAGCATTTT; CDR3 protein: CASSQDFGQGVYPPQHF
D gene: NA; J gene: TRBJ2-5; clone size: NA; V gene: TRBV29-1; CDR3 DNA: TGCAGCGTTGACTTGGGACTCCAAGGGACCCAGTACTTC; CDR3 protein: CSVDLGLQGTQYF
D gene: NA; J gene: TRBJ2-5; clone size: NA; V gene: TRBV28; CDR3 DNA: TGTGCCAGCAGGTTAAACGCGCCAGAGACCCAGTACTTC; CDR3 protein: CASRLNAPETQYF
D gene: TRBD2; J gene: TRBJ2-1; clone size: NA; V gene: TRBV7-2; CDR3 DNA: TGTGCCAGCAGCTTTACTAGCGGGGCCCCCCGCAATGAGCAGTTCTTC; CDR3 protein: CASSFTSGAPRNEQFF
D gene: NA; J gene: TRBJ1-2; clone size: NA; V gene: TRBV29-1; CDR3 DNA: TGCAGCGTTTTGCAGGGCTATGGCTACACCTTC; CDR3 protein: CSVLQGYGYTF
D gene: TRBD1; J gene: TRBJ1-5; clone size: few; V gene: TRBV6-5; CDR3 DNA: TGTGCCAGCAGTTACTCGGGACAGCGAACGGAGCCCCAGCATTTT; CDR3 protein: CASSYSGQRTEPQHF
D gene: NA; J gene: TRBJ2-2; clone size: NA; V gene: TRBV2; CDR3 DNA: TGTGCCAGCAGTGACCAGCGCAACACCGGGGAGCTGTTTTTT; CDR3 protein: CASSDQRNTGELFF
D gene: NA; J gene: TRBJ2-7; clone size: many; V gene: TRBV6-2/TRBV6-3; CDR3 DNA: TGTGCCAGCAGTTACCCGGCGGGTGCTGCCGGGCAGTACTTC; CDR3 protein: CASSYPAGAAGQYF
D gene: TRBD1; J gene: TRBJ1-3; clone size: NA; V gene: TRBV28; CDR3 DNA: TGTGCCAGCATCTCGGGACAGGGCTCTGGAAACACCATATATTTT; CDR3 protein: CASISGQGSGNTIYF
D gene: NA; J gene: TRBJ1-4; clone size: NA; V gene: TRBV15; CDR3 DNA: TGTGCCACCAGCGGAGAAACGGGACAAAATGAAAAACTGTTTTTT; CDR3 protein: CATSGETGQNEKLFF
D gene: TRBD1; J gene: TRBJ1-2; clone size: NA; V gene: TRBV2; CDR3 DNA: TGTGCCAGCAGTGAGGGGGACAGCTATGGCTACACCTTC; CDR3 protein: CASSEGDSYGYTF
D gene: NA; J gene: TRBJ2-2; clone size: NA; V gene: TRBV18; CDR3 DNA: TGTGCCAGCTCACCACGTCAGTCCAACACCGGGGAGCTGTTTTTT; CDR3 protein: CASSPRQSNTGELFF
D gene: NA; J gene: TRBJ1-1; clone size: NA; V gene: TRBV6-6; CDR3 DNA: TGTGCCAGCAGTCATTTATTAAACGGGGGGCCAGGTACTGAAGCTTTCTTT; CDR3 protein: CASSHLLNGGPGTEAFF
D gene: NA; J gene: TRBJ1-2; clone size: NA; V gene: TRBV6-5; CDR3 DNA: TGTGCCAGCGAAGAACAGAGATATGGCTACACCTTC; CDR3 protein: CASEEQRYGYTF
D gene: NA; J gene: TRBJ2-6; clone size: NA; V gene: TRBV2; CDR3 DNA: TGTGCCAGCAGTGAAGCTAGGAGCTCTGGGGCCAACGTCCTGACTTTC; CDR3 protein: CASSEARSSGANVLTF
D gene: NA; J gene: TRBJ1-1; clone size: NA; V gene: TRBV4-1; CDR3 DNA: TGCGCCAGCAGCCAGTTGCCACAGGGTACTGAAGCTTTCTTT; CDR3 protein: CASSQLPQGTEAFF
D gene: NA; J gene: TRBJ1-2; clone size: NA; V gene: TRBV5-5; CDR3 DNA: TGTGCCAGCAGCACCACAGGGAACTATGGCTACACCTTC; CDR3 protein: CASSTTGNYGYTF
D gene: NA; J gene: TRBJ2-3; clone size: once; V gene: TRBV9; CDR3 DNA: TGTGCCAGCAGCGCCGAGGGAGCGGCAGATACGCAGTATTTT; CDR3 protein: CASSAEGAADTQYF
D gene: NA; J gene: TRBJ1-5; clone size: NA; V gene: TRBV3-1/TRBV3-2; CDR3 DNA: TGTGCCAGCAGCCCCGCGGGGGGACCTAGCAATCAGCCCCAGCATTTT; CDR3 protein: CASSPAGGPSNQPQHF
D gene: TRBD1; J gene: TRBJ1-6; clone size: NA; V gene: TRBV5-1; CDR3 DNA: TGCGCCAGCAGCCTGGGACAGGGGGACAATTCACCCCTCCACTTT; CDR3 protein: CASSLGQGDNSPLHF
D gene: TRBD2; J gene: TRBJ2-3; clone size: NA; V gene: TRBV6-5; CDR3 DNA: TGTGCCAGCAGTTTACGGGGGGATGGAGATACGCAGTATTTT; CDR3 protein: CASSLRGDGDTQYF
D gene: NA; J gene: TRBJ2-3; clone size: NA; V gene: TRBV7-7; CDR3 DNA: TGTGCTAGCAGCTTATCTATTAGCACAGATACGCAGTATTTT; CDR3 protein: CASSLSISTDTQYF
D gene: NA; J gene: TRBJ1-1; clone size: NA; V gene: TRBV2; CDR3 DNA: TGTGCCAGCAGTGTGCCGGGGGGCCAAGCTTTCTTT; CDR3 protein: CASSVPGGQAFF
D gene: NA; J gene: TRBJ1-1; clone size: few; V gene: TRBV10-2; CDR3 DNA: TGCGCCAGCAGGGACAGTAGCACTGAAGCTTTCTTT; CDR3 protein: CASRDSSTEAFF
D gene: TRBD1; J gene: TRBJ1-6; clone size: once; V gene: TRBV14; CDR3 DNA: TGTGCCAGCAGCCAAAGACAGGGTGTTAATTCACCCCTCCACTTT; CDR3 protein: CASSQRQGVNSPLHF
D gene: NA; J gene: TRBJ1-2; clone size: NA; V gene: TRBV28; CDR3 DNA: TGTGCCAGCAGCACAGGGACAAAGGTTAGGGGCTACACCTTC; CDR3 protein: CASSTGTKVRGYTF
D gene: TRBD1; J gene: TRBJ2-4; clone size: NA; V gene: TRBV5-8; CDR3 DNA: TGTGCCAGCAGCCTTGGCCGACAGGGGCTAGCCAAAAACATTCAGTACTTC; CDR3 protein: CASSLGRQGLAKNIQYF
D gene: NA; J gene: TRBJ2-1; clone size: once; V gene: TRBV5-1; CDR3 DNA: TGCGCCAGCAGCCCCTTTTCGAGAGGTACAAGCAATGAGCAGTTCTTC; CDR3 protein: CASSPFSRGTSNEQFF
D gene: NA; J gene: TRBJ2-3; clone size: NA; V gene: TRBV7-6; CDR3 DNA: TGTGCCAGCAGGACAACGGCCCTTAGCACAGATACGCAGTATTTT; CDR3 protein: CASRTTALSTDTQYF